The clone carrying this TCR beta chain was recorded a few times. Its antigen is undetermined. The data are from a study of T-cell memory formation after mild COVID-19. Study-level points and caveats: Clones that contracted clustered mainly in CM and EM if CD4+ and in EMRA if CD8+. Later expanders leaned CD4+, whereas clones that contracted between day 15 and 85 were balanced CD4/CD8.

Barcoded TCR alpha and TCR beta cDNA libraries with UMIs came from 5'RACE using constant-segment primers. Each CDR3 protein is one row after TCRdb ran MiXCR on the 5' RACE reads. This sample carries fewer than 95,000 distinct CDR3 sequences, more than 10% of them seen once, and the ten largest clones take over 25%. V shed 5 bases and J shed 0 bases, with 11 bases lying between them. CDR3 size: 14 residues. Germline V CDR1 and CDR2: MNHEY, SVGAGI. Sequencing was performed on PBMCs or a T cell subset sorted from them (not recorded which). The chain combines TRBV6-5 with TRBJ2-7, with no clear D. The origin of this receptor is an adult woman who had mild COVID-19 (a few samples of this study predate the infection). Cell type and time point are not known. The CDR3 loop reads CASSRLQASYEQYF. CDR3 nucleotides: TGTGCCAGCAGTCGCCTTCAGGCCTCCTACGAGCAGTACTTC.